The sequence of this TCR beta chain was determined in a study of blood T cell repertoires in COVID-19 (TCRdb year 2020). Study-wide context: Samples covering the acute and convalescent phases of COVID-19 were provided by collaborators in the United States, Italy and Spain. The prospective study material was composed of cDNA or gDNA derived from T cells, B-cell-depleted T cells, or PBMCs. Subjects who had been exposed to COVID-19, were actively infected with it, or had recovered from it provided the deeply sampled blood TCRbeta repertoires that made up the dataset. The repertoires were released in a freely available public database intended as a resource for research on the immune response to SARS-CoV-2. The samples were drawn from the first 160 participants of the ongoing ImmuneRACE study and from 950 to 1,500 subjects provided by 6 global collaborators. Nearly every sample came with metadata listing a de-identified subject ID, COVID-19 status, age in years and sex. HLA class I and class II types, where available, came from metadata supplied by the sample provider rather than from assay-based typing. What the study reported, not specific to this receptor: Clinical and demographic metadata were provided uncurated, with the amount varying by source and participant.

The cysteine opens and the phenylalanine closes a CDR3 of 15 amino acids. Kept here is only the CDR3 DNA, which spans 45 bases and is read in frame from base 1. In the germline V gene (reference sequence), CDR1 corresponds to LGHDT and CDR2 to YNNKEL. From V the trimming removes 3 bases and from J it removes 2 bases, while the gene matches leave 6 bases of the junction unaccounted for. The immunoSEQ Assay, a bias-controlled multiplex PCR, was used to amplify TCRbeta CDR3 regions from genomic DNA. The study's own analysis went as follows. Nucleated cell counts per sample were estimated from amplification of reference gene primers within the assay. To quantify the absolute abundance of each unique TCRbeta CDR3 rearrangement, sequence reads were collapsed and filtered. For each sample, productive Simpson clonality was calculated as the square root of Simpson's diversity index across productive rearrangements. This is the immuneACCESS table as TCRdb keeps it, with only in-frame sequences that have V and J called. A part of the clones is gone; compared with another copy, unresolved V genes explain less than half, and the rest is unexplained. V, J and clone size are those of that table, while D and trimming were read from the DNA. Recorded for this sample are some 15,000 clones; about 91% of them occurred a single time. The ten largest clones take up around 5.9% of the sample.

Collaborating institutions collected whole blood in K2EDTA tubes following their own protocols. For TCRbeta analysis, collaborator samples were shipped as frozen whole blood, as isolated PBMCs, or as DNA extracted from either sample type. A remark on this clone: Its antigen target is currently unknown. Base quality data are lacking; no much larger clone is found one base away.

Sequencing used peripheral blood. The TCR originated in a human donor in a cohort sampled during active COVID-19. The chain is assembled from TRBV3-1 (or the pseudogene TRBV3-2) and TRBJ1-2, with 7 bases in between that match TRBD1. The encoded CDR3 is CASSQPGQRNYGYTF. In nucleotides, the sequence is TGTGCCAGCAGCCAGCCGGGACAGCGAAACTATGGCTACACCTTC.